The clone carrying this T cell receptor (beta chain) was recorded many times. Its specificity is not known. At one end, the junction sequence differs from germline, possibly due to a read error. This entry comes from a study of blood T cells in healthy people across ages. Study-level findings and limits: The diversity estimates, figures obtained from one million T cells, were considered underestimates. Samples with more naive T cells showed higher observed beta diversity.

Looked up from germline, CDR1 is LGHNA and CDR2 is YNFKEQ. The CDR3 extends over 13 amino acids. The second PCR ran roughly 6 to 11 cycles with a sample-barcoded 5' primer and J-beta primers. TCRdb reprocessed the 5' RACE reads via MiXCR and lists one record per CDR3 protein. The sample lists around 1.5 million distinct CDR3 sequences; about 40% were seen once. A minimum of 6 million PBMCs was isolated per sample. Source material: blood. The receptor was derived from a woman under 30 in good health. The V call is TRBV4-2, the J call TRBJ2-7; D is ambiguous. DNA of the CDR3: TGCGCCAGCAGCCAAGATCGTTCCTACGAGCAGTACTTC. This translates into CASSQDRSYEQYF.